The 25 T cell receptor beta chains below all came from one sample that was sequenced in a study of T cells in Graves' hyperthyroidism and ophthalmopathy. Amplified regions were TCR beta CDR3 sequences from RNA transcripts. First-round RT-PCR with HTBI primers amplified the TCR CDR3 region. TCRdb re-derived calls from the multiplex PCR reads in MiXCR, one entry per CDR3 protein. The table has approximately 590,000 distinct CDR3 sequences, less than 20% seen once. The material sequenced was blood. All receptors derive from a woman younger than 45 with Graves' hyperthyroidism.

The chain uses TRBV7-9 and TRBJ1-2; D might be TRBD1 (6 bases). The V end lost 3 bases, the J end lost 10 bases, and 18 bases lay between the germline ends. The CDR3 sequence is 14 residues long. Per the germline V gene, CDR1 is SEHNR and CDR2 is FQNEAQ (reference sequence). The CDR3 nucleotides are TGTGCCAGCAGCTTGGACACAGGGAGGGCAGACTACACCTTC. This codes for CASSLDTGRADYTF. The whole variable domain, remainder taken from reference TRBV7-9 and TRBJ1-2, is DTGVSQNPRHKITKRGQNVTFRCDPISEHNRLYWYRQTLGQGPEFLTYFQNEAQLEKSRLLSDRFSAERPKGSFSTLEIQRTEQGDSAMYLCASSLDTGRADYTFGSGTRLTVV.

V gene TRBV11-2 combines with J gene TRBJ2-7; 14 nucleotides agree with TRBD2. Trimming at V came to 1 base and at J to 7 bases, leaving 6 bases not matched to a gene. The germline CDR1 and CDR2 sequences are SGHAT and FQNNGV. The CDR3 contains 16 residues. CDR3 region: CASSLGTSGRWGEQYF. As DNA, the CDR3 is TGTGCCAGCAGCTTAGGGACTAGCGGGAGGTGGGGTGAGCAGTACTTC.

This clonotype occurred many times. This chain connects TRBV12-3 or TRBV12-4 to TRBJ1-1; D is perhaps TRBD1 (6 bases). V lost 3 bases to trimming and J lost 5 bases, with 10 bases between them. The CDR3 runs to 13 residues. The CDR3 spells CASSFRGGTEAFF. The CDR3 nucleotides read TGTGCCAGCAGTTTTAGGGGGGGAACTGAAGCTTTCTTT.

In this sample, this clonotype turned up many times. The chain employs TRBV5-1 and TRBJ2-3; 13 nucleotides agree with TRBD2. V shed 1 base, J shed 4 bases, and the junction held 6 bases outside the gene matches. This CDR3 has 17 amino acids. Germline V gene sequence: CDR1 SGHRS, CDR2 YFSETQ. The CDR3 coding sequence is TGCGCCAGCAGCTTGCAACTAGCGGGAGGGCCAGCAGATACGCAGTATTTT. Encoded protein: CASSLQLAGGPADTQYF.

The chain couples TRBV5-5 to TRBJ1-2; D gene ambiguous. V dropped 0 bases and J dropped 8 bases, with 14 bases sitting between them. The germline CDR1 and CDR2 sequences are SGHKS and YYEKEE (reference sequence). This CDR3 contains 14 residues. The CDR3 sequence is CASSLAIPDLGYTF. The CDR3 DNA sequence: TGTGCCAGCAGCTTGGCCATCCCAGATTTAGGCTACACCTTC.

This clonotype was seen ten or more times. The chain has TRBV30 and TRBJ1-1; D unclear. The CDR3 consists of 14 residues. Germline V gene lookup returns CDR1 GTSNPN and CDR2 SVGIG (reference sequence). The V and J ends lost 0 bases and 1 base respectively, with 9 bases between them. The CDR3 DNA reads as TGTGCCTGGAGTGTACAGCCAGGGAACACTGAAGCTTTCTTT. This codes for CAWSVQPGNTEAFF.

This clonotype was seen ten or more times. The rearrangement links TRBV27 to TRBJ1-3; D is possibly TRBD1 (5 bases). The CDR3 consists of 17 residues. Germline CDR1 reads MNHEY; CDR2 reads SMNVEV (reference sequence). V lost 5 bases and J lost 0, with 17 bases in between. The CDR3 nucleotides read TGTGCCAGCAGTCCTCTCCGGGGACCTGCCTCTGGAAACACCATATATTTT. Its protein product is CASSPLRGPASGNTIYF.

As concerns this clonotype: This may arise from a read error, as a much more abundant clone is one base away. This chain joins TRBV24-1 and TRBJ1-1; D is undetermined. This CDR3 has 14 residues. CDR1 is KGHDR, CDR2 SFDVKD, per germline. V was clipped by 9 bases and J by 0 bases, with 13 bases between them. CDR3 nucleotides: TGTGCCACCTCTGGCGATGGAGTGAACACTGAAGCTTTCTTT. The encoded protein is CATSGDGVNTEAFF.

This clonotype appeared many times. The chain couples TRBV20-1 to TRBJ1-6; TRBD1 aligns across 7 bases. The germline V gene has CDR1 DFQATT and CDR2 SNEGSKA (reference sequence). The trim removed 0 bases at V and 7 bases at J, leaving 6 bases unmatched. This CDR3 region has 15 residues. The CDR3 sequence is CSAREAGGLNSPLHF. The CDR3 DNA reads TGCAGTGCTAGAGAGGCAGGGGGTTTGAATTCACCCCTCCACTTT.

This clonotype turned up a few times. The chain recombines TRBV20-1 with TRBJ2-7, with D perhaps TRBD2 (5 bases). The CDR3 is 13 amino acids. Germline V gene sequence: CDR1 DFQATT, CDR2 SNEGSKA (reference sequence). With 4 bases removed from V and 3 bases from J, the gap between germline ends came to 13 bases. CDR3 in amino acids: CSATTRLNYEQYF. Here the CDR3 DNA reads TGCAGTGCTACAACTAGGCTTAACTACGAGCAGTACTTC.

This clonotype was counted many times. The chain couples TRBV12-3 or TRBV12-4 to TRBJ2-2, with 7 bases matching TRBD2. The length of the CDR3 is 14 residues. V was pared by 5 bases and J by 4 bases, with 4 bases of the junction left unmatched. The CDR3 DNA reads TGTGCCAGCAGTCCAGCGGGGCCCACCGGGGAGCTGTTTTTT. Residues: CASSPAGPTGELFF.

The V and J genes are TRBV20-1 and TRBJ2-1; 11 nucleotides match TRBD2. The CDR3 is 14 amino acids. The germline V gene has CDR1 DFQATT and CDR2 SNEGSKA (reference sequence). The ends lost 6 bases at V and 3 bases at J; junction bases unmatched: 4. The CDR3 DNA sequence: TGCAGTGCCCGGACTAGCGGGTTCTACAATGAGCAGTTCTTC. This translates into CSARTSGFYNEQFF.

This clonotype occurred many times. The chain employs TRBV10-3 and TRBJ1-1; unclear D gene. V lost 8 bases and J 3 bases, leaving 10 bases between the germline ends. This CDR3 is built from 12 residues. Germline lookup yields CDR1 ENHRY and CDR2 SYGVKD. The CDR3 reads CAISSTDTEAFF. CDR3 DNA sequence: TGTGCCATCTCCTCGACGGACACTGAAGCTTTCTTT.

The table lists this clonotype with many counts. The rearrangement uses TRBV30 and TRBJ1-4, with unresolved D. V dropped 3 bases and J dropped 8 bases, with 16 bases sitting between them. Germline CDR1 reads GTSNPN; CDR2 reads SVGIG (reference sequence). This CDR3 contains 14 residues. In DNA, the CDR3 is TGTGCCTGGAGGCTACAGCCCGAGGTAGAAAAACTGTTTTTT. The encoded protein is CAWRLQPEVEKLFF.

This clonotype showed up just a few times. V and J are TRBV7-9 and TRBJ1-2, with D unclear. Germline-derived CDR1 and CDR2 are SEHNR and FQNEAQ (reference sequence). The CDR3 contains 14 residues. V was cut by 8 bases and J by 3 bases, with 16 bases left in between. The CDR3 sequence is CASQPTFEDYGYTF. The CDR3 bases are TGTGCCAGCCAGCCGACATTCGAAGACTATGGCTACACCTTC.

The chain is built from TRBV18 and TRBJ1-2, with D uncertain. The V and J ends lost 2 bases and 4 bases respectively, with 8 bases between them. Per the germline V gene, CDR1 is KGHSH and CDR2 is LQKENI. The CDR3 runs 13 residues. CDR3 in DNA: TGTGCCAGCTCACCAGGAAGGTTCTATGGCTACACCTTC. Amino acid sequence: CASSPGRFYGYTF.

This clonotype was counted at least ten times. This chain links TRBV20-1 with TRBJ1-6; D is unresolved. V was cut by 3 bases and J by 3 bases, with 15 bases left in between. The CDR3 consists of 16 residues. Germline-derived CDR1 and CDR2 are DFQATT and SNEGSKA (reference sequence). The CDR3 region has the DNA TGCAGTGCTAGGGGCAGCGCTGGGCTCTATAATTCACCCCTCCACTTT. It specifies CSARGSAGLYNSPLHF.

The chain couples TRBV20-1 to TRBJ1-2, with 10 bases lining up with TRBD1. The V and J ends lost 6 bases and 7 bases, in that order; junction bases with no gene match: 5. CDR1 is DFQATT, CDR2 SNEGSKA, per germline (reference sequence). This CDR3 is built from 12 residues. CDR3 DNA sequence: TGCAGTGCCCTGACAGGGGGCGTTGGCTACACCTTC. Encoded protein: CSALTGGVGYTF.

This clonotype was counted only a few times. V is TRBV4-3 and J is TRBJ2-3, with D possibly matching TRBD2 (6 bases). Germline values: CDR1 LGHNA, CDR2 YSLEER. This CDR3 region has 17 residues. V was clipped by 0 bases and J by 3 bases, with 16 bases between them. The CDR3 reads CASSQDNGGIMTDTQYF. Written as DNA, the CDR3 is TGCGCCAGCAGCCAAGATAATGGCGGGATTATGACAGATACGCAGTATTTT.

Only a few counts were recorded for this clonotype. The CDR3 spells CATSRGAVYNSPLHF. The DNA of the CDR3 is TGTGCCACCAGCAGGGGGGCTGTGTATAATTCACCCCTCCACTTT. The chain couples TRBV15 to TRBJ1-6; possible D gene TRBD1, 6 bases. V was trimmed by 3 bases and J by 4 bases, leaving 10 bases between them. Germline V gene sequence: CDR1 LNHNV, CDR2 YYDKDF (reference sequence). This CDR3 has 15 amino acids.

This clonotype was observed many times. The rearrangement uses TRBV12-3 or TRBV12-4 and TRBJ2-7; 8 bases agree with TRBD2. With V trimmed by 1 base and J by 2 bases, 4 bases remained unmatched. This CDR3 comprises 15 residues. The CDR3 reads CASSLVPAGAYEQYF. Here the CDR3 DNA reads TGTGCCAGCAGTTTAGTCCCAGCGGGAGCCTACGAGCAGTACTTC.

V usage is TRBV7-9 and J usage is TRBJ2-1; no firm D call. There are 16 residues in the CDR3. V was cut by 3 bases and J by 2 bases, with 14 bases left in between. CDR1 SEHNR and CDR2 FQNEAQ come from the germline V gene (reference sequence). The CDR3, as DNA: TGTGCCAGCAGCTTCCAGAGTACAGCTGCCTACAATGAGCAGTTCTTC. The encoded protein is CASSFQSTAAYNEQFF.

This clonotype was picked up many times. The chain links TRBV7-2 to TRBJ2-5; TRBD1 or TRBD2 may be the D gene (5 bases each). The length of the CDR3 is 12 residues. V gave up 4 bases and J gave up 4 bases, with 7 bases separating them. Germline V lookup: CDR1 SGHTA, CDR2 FQGNSA. As DNA, the CDR3 is TGTGCCAGCAGCTGGGGACCAGAGACCCAGTACTTC. It is translated as CASSWGPETQYF.

Remarks on this clonotype: One end of the junction fails to match germline, which may point to a read error. The genes are TRBV6-6 and TRBJ2-3; TRBD1 might be the D (6 bases). Per the germline V gene, CDR1 is MNHNY and CDR2 is SVGAGI (reference sequence). The CDR3 extends over 14 amino acids. CDR3: CASSYSRTEDTQYF. The CDR3 DNA follows: TGTGCCAGTAGTTACTCTAGGACAGAGGATACGCAGTATTTT.

This clonotype was observed many times. This chain's CDR3 is CASSSHGRSYNEQFF. The CDR3 nucleotides are TGTGCCAGCAGCTCCCATGGGCGCTCCTACAATGAGCAGTTCTTC. The chain carries TRBV3-1 and TRBJ2-1; D is uncertain. Trimming left V 5 bases short and J 0 bases short, with 11 bases between. In germline, CDR1 is LGHDT, CDR2 YNNKEL (reference sequence). The CDR3 totals 15 residues.